The text below deals with one TCR beta chain. Its antigen is undetermined. The second PCR ran about 6 to 11 cycles with a sample-barcoded 5' primer and J-beta primers. TCRdb recomputed calls from the 5' RACE reads with MiXCR, one row per CDR3 protein. Of some 760,000 distinct CDR3 sequences in the sample, roughly 25% were seen once. V dropped 4 bases and J dropped 0 bases, with 10 bases sitting between them. This CDR3 is built from 14 residues. Germline CDR1 is SGHRS and CDR2 is YFSETQ. These data come from a study of blood T cells in healthy people across ages. Whole-study results and caveats: TCR beta diversity tracked closely with naive T cell percentage.

These same records also appear under a second study, on T cells of mothers and their children.

The chain combines TRBV5-1 with TRBJ2-5; a weak D match, TRBD1 (6 bases). The clonotype originates from a boy aged 5-17 years in good health. Specimen: blood. CDR3 DNA sequence: TGCGCCAGCAGCACACAGGGCAACCAAGAGACCCAGTACTTC. Its protein product is CASSTQGNQETQYF.